One T cell receptor beta chain is described in this entry. In the study's own analysis: Cell counts per sample came from amplifying reference gene primers. Profiled with immunoSEQ multiplex PCR; TCRdb holds only in-frame clones, not every one. That table gives V, J and clone size, and the DNA gave D and trimming. The sample includes hundreds of thousands of clones, around 92% of them seen just once. The data were obtained in a study of blood T cell repertoires in COVID-19. Overall study: The origin of the acute and convalescent COVID-19 samples was the United States, Italy and Spain. T cells, B-cell-depleted T cells, or PBMCs provided the cDNA or gDNA that served as material.

This TCR came from a woman aged 25 to 39 with COVID-19, enrolled during active disease. The sequenced sample consisted of peripheral blood.

The CDR3 spells CASRGTPNTEAFF. The CDR3 bases are TGTGCCAGCAGGGGGACACCGAACACTGAAGCTTTCTTT. V is TRBV12-3 or TRBV12-4 and J is TRBJ1-1, with D possibly matching TRBD1 (6 bases). V was clipped by 6 bases and J by 1 base, with 9 bases between them. CDR3 length: 13 residues.